The 14 T cell receptor beta chains presented below share a single source sample, sequenced in a study of long-term antiretroviral therapy in people with HIV. immunoSEQ v3.0 was run at survey level. Measured with immunoSEQ multiplex PCR; TCRdb has only the in-frame clones, and not every one. The table has some 31,000 clones, 95% to 98% seen once. Sample: unsorted PBMCs, taken 7.6 years after starting antiretroviral therapy. The receptors shown here come from a man aged 30 to 39 with HIV.

This rearrangement joins TRBV6-5 to TRBJ1-4; 7 bases map to TRBD1. Germline CDR1 reads MNHEY; CDR2 reads SVGAGI. Germline trimming cut 5 bases from V and 5 bases from J; bases unmatched to any gene: 8. The length of the CDR3 is 15 residues. The DNA for the CDR3 is TGTGCCAGCAGTAACGCAGGGGGAATAAATGAAAAACTGTTTTTT. It yields the protein CASSNAGGINEKLFF.

J is TRBJ2-7 and V is TRBV13; unclear D gene. CDR3 size: 13 residues. The V end lost 4 bases, the J end lost 2 bases, and 9 bases lay between the germline ends. Looked up from germline, CDR1 is PRHDT and CDR2 is FYEKMQ (reference sequence). CDR3 DNA: TGTGCCAGCAGCTCCGGTTTGACCTACGAGCAGTACTTC. It is translated as CASSSGLTYEQYF.

The chain couples TRBV6-5 to TRBJ2-3; perhaps TRBD1 as D (6 bases). The CDR3 spans 13 residues. V lost 5 bases and J lost 2, with 8 bases in between. The germline gives CDR1 MNHEY, CDR2 SVGAGI. The CDR3 DNA reads TGTGCCAGCAGTCGACAGGTCACAGATACGCAGTATTTT. Its translation is CASSRQVTDTQYF.

This clone was recorded once. The chain uses TRBV19 and TRBJ2-5; no definite D call. Germline assignment: CDR1 LNHDA and CDR2 SQIVND (reference sequence). V was pared by 3 bases and J by 2 bases, with 7 bases between. This CDR3 contains 13 residues. The CDR3 DNA sequence: TGTGCCAGTAGTATCGCACAGCAAGAGACCCAGTACTTC. It yields the protein CASSIAQQETQYF.

The chain combines TRBV19 with TRBJ2-1; TRBD2 matches 14 bases. Germline V CDR1 and CDR2: LNHDA, SQIVND (reference sequence). The CDR3 has 20 amino acids. The J segment lost 2 bases and the V segment lost 1 base, leaving 10 bases of the junction unmatched. Written as DNA, the CDR3 is TGTGCCAGTAGTATAGTGTTCCCGGGACTAGCGGGAGTTACCTACAATGAGCAGTTCTTC. Protein product: CASSIVFPGLAGVTYNEQFF.

The V gene is TRBV7-8, the J gene TRBJ1-5; the D is unclear. The germline V gene has CDR1 SGHVS and CDR2 FQNEAQ. This CDR3 contains 9 residues. Trimming cost V 8 bases and J 6 bases, with 2 bases left between them. The DNA for the CDR3 is TGTGCCAGCGGTCAGCCCCAGCATTTT. Protein product: CASGQPQHF.

V and J are TRBV5-4 and TRBJ2-5, with TRBD1 matching 8 bases. There are 14 residues in the CDR3. Trimming removed 4 bases from V and 3 bases from J; junction bases left unmatched: 5. Germline CDR1 SGHNT, CDR2 YYREEE (reference sequence). The CDR3 sequence: CASSPMDREETQYF. CDR3 coding DNA: TGTGCCAGCAGCCCTATGGACAGGGAAGAGACCCAGTACTTC.

V and J are TRBV2 and TRBJ1-2; 12 bases agree with TRBD1. The germline V gene encodes CDR1 SNHLY and CDR2 FYNNEI. The V segment lost 6 bases and the J segment 6 bases; nucleotides outside the gene matches: 5. The CDR3 has 14 residues. The CDR3 here is CASSRGQGAHGYTF. CDR3 in DNA: TGTGCCAGCAGCCGGGGACAGGGGGCTCATGGCTACACCTTC.

In DNA, the CDR3 is TGTGCCAGCAGCCCCCCCGGTCATTTT. It yields the protein CASSPPGHF. The rearrangement links TRBV7-3 to TRBJ1-5, with D uncertain. Per the germline V gene, CDR1 is SGHTA and CDR2 is FQGTGA. CDR3 length: 9 residues. V was cut by 5 bases and J by 16 bases, with 9 bases left in between.

The chain uses TRBV7-9 and TRBJ1-2; tentative D call: TRBD1 (5 bases). The length of the CDR3 is 14 residues. Deletions cut 2 bases from V and 4 bases from J, with 11 bases between. Per the germline V gene, CDR1 is SEHNR and CDR2 is FQNEAQ (reference sequence). The CDR3, as DNA: TGTGCCAGCAGCTTATATGGGGGGGGCTATGGCTACACCTTC. Protein: CASSLYGGGYGYTF.

V gene TRBV7-2 combines with J gene TRBJ2-3; no reliable D call. CDR3 length: 13 amino acids. From germline, CDR1 is SGHTA and CDR2 FQGNSA. V lost 5 bases to trimming and J lost 5 bases, with 11 bases between them. The CDR3 DNA reads as TGTGCCAGCAGCCAAAATGCGTTAGATACGCAGTATTTT. It codes for CASSQNALDTQYF.

V gene TRBV5-6 combines with J gene TRBJ1-1; the D gene is possibly TRBD1 (5 bases). CDR3 size: 15 residues. Trimming cost V 4 bases and J 7 bases, with 20 bases left between them. Germline assignment: CDR1 SGHDT and CDR2 YYEEEE. The CDR3 spells CASSKKLQVMNEAFF. CDR3 DNA sequence: TGTGCCAGCAGCAAGAAGCTACAGGTCATGAATGAAGCTTTCTTT.

The genes are TRBV5-8 and TRBJ1-2; D unclear. Germline V CDR1 and CDR2: SGHTS, YDEGEE. CDR3 length: 13 residues. Trimming stripped 2 bases from V and 4 bases from J, with 9 bases between. CDR3 loop: CASSFADLYGYTF. The CDR3 coding sequence is TGTGCCAGCAGCTTTGCAGATCTCTATGGCTACACCTTC.

CDR3 sequence (DNA): TGTGCCTGGGATGTGGGGGCCCGAACCTACGAGCAGTACTTC. Protein: CAWDVGARTYEQYF. The chain uses TRBV30 and TRBJ2-7, with a possible D match to TRBD1 (6 bases). Germline CDR1 GTSNPN, CDR2 SVGIG (reference sequence). This CDR3 contains 14 residues. V lost 5 bases and J lost 2, with 16 bases in between.